The 9 T cell receptor beta chains in this list originate from one sample, sequenced in a study of T cells in localized non-small cell lung cancer. TCRdb's table, derived via immunoSEQ multiplex PCR, lists solely in-frame clones and lacks some. This sample carries about 25,000 clones, about 90% of them seen once, and the ten largest clones take roughly 5.9%. The sample consisted of peripheral blood, taken before any cancer treatment. Source of these receptors: a male donor older than 55 with stage II squamous cell lung carcinoma.

This chain links TRBV4-1 with TRBJ2-2; a weak D match, TRBD1 (5 bases). The V end lost 0 bases, the J end lost 4 bases, and 12 bases lay between the germline ends. The germline V gene has CDR1 MGHRA and CDR2 YSYEKL. CDR3 length equals 16 residues. This CDR3 is CASSQEGLRGTGELFF. The CDR3 coding sequence is TGCGCCAGCAGCCAAGAGGGCCTAAGGGGCACCGGGGAGCTGTTTTTT.

Notes on this clone: Germline is not matched at one junction end, which may reflect a read error. The rearrangement joins TRBV4-1 to TRBJ2-1; tentative D call: TRBD2 (7 bases). The CDR3 totals 18 residues. Looked up from germline, CDR1 is MGHRA and CDR2 is YSYEKL. In DNA, the CDR3 is TGCGCCAGCAGCCTGGGACATTCTAGGGGGGGGGTCTACAATGAGCGGTTCTTC. Translated: CASSLGHSRGGVYNERFF.

The chain recombines TRBV28 with TRBJ2-2; 7 nucleotides match TRBD1. J gave up 1 base and V 8 bases, and 4 bases lay outside the gene matches. The CDR3 has 14 residues. Germline V gene sequence: CDR1 MDHEN, CDR2 SYDVKM. The DNA of the CDR3 is TGTGCCAGCGAGGGGGCTATGAACACCGGGGAGCTGTTTTTT. Protein: CASEGAMNTGELFF.

V and J are TRBV5-4 and TRBJ2-5; TRBD1 or TRBD2 may be the D gene (5 bases each). CDR3 size: 16 residues. Germline CDR1 is SGHNT and CDR2 is YYREEE (reference sequence). V lost 5 bases and J 5 bases, leaving 22 bases between the germline ends. DNA for the CDR3: TGTGCCAGCAGTCCCGGATCGTTCGGGGCCCGGGAGACCCAGTACTTC. This codes for CASSPGSFGARETQYF. Supplemented by reference TRBV5-4 and TRBJ2-5, the full variable domain reads ETGVTQSPTHLIKTRGQQVTLRCSSQSGHNTVSWYQQALGQGPQFIFQYYREEENGRGNFPPRFSGLQFPNYSSELNVNALELDDSALYLCASSPGSFGARETQYFGPGTRLLVL.

The chain carries TRBV28 and TRBJ2-5; D is possibly TRBD1 or TRBD2 (7 bases each). The CDR3 loop spans 15 amino acids. With 3 bases removed from V and 2 bases from J, the gap between germline ends came to 13 bases. Germline values: CDR1 MDHEN, CDR2 SYDVKM. Here the CDR3 reads CASSFGRTGQETQYF. As DNA, the CDR3 is TGTGCCAGCAGTTTCGGGAGGACAGGACAAGAGACCCAGTACTTC.

V and J are TRBV7-2 and TRBJ2-7; 8 positions match TRBD1. Losses at the gene ends were 1 base for V and 0 bases for J; bases not matched to a gene: 5. In germline, CDR1 is SGHTA, CDR2 FQGNSA. This CDR3 is 16 amino acids long. This CDR3 is CASSLGRGQNSYEQYF. CDR3 nucleotide sequence: TGTGCCAGCAGCTTAGGCAGGGGGCAAAACTCCTACGAGCAGTACTTC.

The V gene is TRBV4-3, the J gene TRBJ2-7, with D perhaps matching TRBD2 (7 bases). Germline V CDR1 and CDR2: LGHNA, YSLEER. V lost 1 base and J 7 bases, leaving 14 bases between the germline ends. The CDR3 is made up of 14 amino acids. CDR3 sequence (DNA): TGCGCCAGCAGCCAAGGACGGGGGGCGTTGGAGCAGTACTTC. It translates to CASSQGRGALEQYF.

This clone is a singleton in its sample. V is TRBV21-1 and J is TRBJ2-3; the D segment call TRBD1 is taken from the table without a DNA check. TRBV21-1 is a pseudogene segment. The CDR3 consists of 17 residues. The CDR3 DNA sequence: TGTGCCAGCAGTCGAAAGGGGCAGGGCCCACTCACAGATACGCAGTATTTT. Protein sequence: CASSRKGQGPLTDTQYF.

The chain combines TRBV10-3 with TRBJ2-3; D ambiguous. Trimming pared 4 bases from V and 2 bases from J, leaving 13 bases between. The CDR3 sequence is 15 residues long. The germline gives CDR1 ENHRY, CDR2 SYGVKD. CDR3 sequence (DNA): TGTGCCATCAGTGCAAGCCTAACTATCACAGATACGCAGTATTTT. This translates into CAISASLTITDTQYF.